The rows below give T cell receptor beta chains drawn from one sample of a study of Graves' ophthalmopathy and Graves' hyperthyroidism. Using its own MiXCR run on the multiplex PCR reads, TCRdb lists one record per CDR3 protein. Here the sample spans around 590,000 distinct CDR3 sequences, roughly 39% being singletons. Sample: peripheral blood or thyroid tissue (not recorded which). The receptors here all came from an adult man with Graves' hyperthyroidism. CDR3s include the opening cysteine and the closing phenylalanine or tryptophan. A D gene is named only where the DNA matches it firmly. Rows may omit the clone size; those that give it use once, few, many or a size class.

abundance | j_gene | v_gene | d_gene | len | CDR3aa | CDR3nt
many | TRBJ1-5 | TRBV12-3/TRBV12-4 | . | 14 | CATSMGLSGQPQHF | TGTGCCACCTCCATGGGACTCTCGGGTCAGCCCCAGCATTTT
. | TRBJ2-7 | TRBV29-1 | . | 14 | CSVETGDPRGEQYF | TGCAGCGTTGAAACGGGGGACCCCCGGGGCGAGCAGTATTTC
. | TRBJ2-2 | TRBV7-9 | TRBD1 | 15 | CASSSWTGTSGELFF | TGTGCCAGCAGCTCCTGGACAGGGACATCCGGGGAGCTGTTTTTT
many | TRBJ1-3 | TRBV20-1 | . | 12 | CSAPKGDGTIYF | TGCAGTGCTCCGAAGGGGGATGGTACCATATATTTT
few | TRBJ2-7 | TRBV18 | . | 15 | CASSPGDRSPYEQYF | TGTGCCAGCTCACCGGGGGACCGCTCCCCCTACGAGCAGTACTTC
few | TRBJ1-4 | TRBV7-2 | . | 16 | CASSFGPGTGGKKLFF | .
. | TRBJ1-1 | TRBV20-1 | . | 12 | CSAERGHTEAFF | TGCAGTGCGGAAAGGGGACACACTGAAGCTTTCTTT
. | TRBJ2-5 | TRBV4-1 | . | 14 | CASSQWAGKETQYF | TGCGCCAGCAGCCAATGGGCCGGGAAAGAGACCCAGTACTTC
. | TRBJ2-7 | TRBV6-1 | TRBD2 | 14 | CASGRLAGVQEQYF | TGTGCCAGCGGGAGACTAGCGGGAGTTCAAGAGCAGTACTTC
many | TRBJ1-2 | TRBV7-2 | TRBD1 | 15 | CASSVTGQSNYGYTF | TGTGCCAGCAGCGTCACGGGACAGAGTAACTATGGCTACACCTTC
many | TRBJ1-1 | TRBV29-1 | . | 10 | CSVANTEAFF | TGCAGCGTCGCGAACACTGAAGCTTTCTTT
. | TRBJ1-1 | TRBV14 | . | 13 | CASGRHMNTEAFF | TGTGCCAGCGGTAGGCATATGAACACTGAAGCTTTCTTT
many | TRBJ1-1 | TRBV24-1 | TRBD1 | 13 | CATRQGAYTEAFF | TGTGCCACTCGACAGGGGGCATACACTGAAGCTTTCTTT
. | TRBJ1-6 | TRBV7-3 | TRBD1 | 14 | CVSSLTGVVSALHF | TGTGTCAGCAGCTTGACAGGGGTTGTGTCAGCCCTCCACTTT
many | TRBJ1-5 | TRBV12-3/TRBV12-4 | . | 14 | CASSPPPGNQPQHF | TGTGCCAGCAGCCCGCCCCCGGGTAATCAGCCCCAGCATTTT
. | TRBJ2-7 | TRBV2 | TRBD1 | 12 | CASIGTDNEQYF | TGTGCCAGCATTGGGACAGACAATGAGCAGTACTTC
many | TRBJ2-7 | TRBV7-9 | . | 14 | CASSSSGHIYEQYF | TGTGCCAGCAGCTCCTCGGGACATATTTACGAGCAGTACTTC
many | TRBJ1-1 | TRBV7-7 | . | 13 | CASSLHQGTEAFF | TGTGCTAGCAGCTTACACCAGGGGACTGAAGCTTTCTTT
many | TRBJ1-5 | TRBV11-1 | . | 14 | CASSLAGINQPQHF | TGTGCCAGCAGCTTAGCAGGGATTAATCAGCCCCAGCATTTT
many | TRBJ2-7 | TRBV12-3/TRBV12-4 | . | 13 | CASSRGQSYEQYF | TGTGCCAGCAGCCGAGGACAGTCCTACGAGCAGTACTTC
many | TRBJ1-2 | TRBV4-1 | . | 13 | CASSQGAVAGYTF | TGCGCCAGCAGCCAAGGCGCCGTTGCTGGCTACACCTTC
. | TRBJ1-5 | TRBV2 | . | 14 | CASSARGGNQPQHF | TGTGCCAGCAGTGCCCGGGGGGGCAATCAGCCCCAGCATTTT
. | TRBJ2-5 | TRBV20-1 | . | 16 | CSARGAGRAFQETQYF | TGCAGTGCTAGGGGGGCAGGGAGGGCCTTTCAAGAGACCCAGTACTTC
many | TRBJ1-6 | TRBV7-9 | . | 13 | CASSFFDNSPLHF | TGTGCCAGCAGCTTTTTCGATAATTCACCCCTCCACTTT
many | TRBJ2-7 | TRBV15 | TRBD2 | 12 | CAIGGTSGEQYF | TGTGCCATTGGGGGGACTAGCGGCGAGCAGTACTTC
many | TRBJ2-7 | TRBV9 | TRBD1 | 13 | CASNGQGEYEQYF | TGTGCCAGCAACGGACAGGGGGAATACGAGCAGTACTTC
many | TRBJ2-6 | TRBV10-3 | . | 16 | CAISVDPSSGANVLTF | TGTGCCATCAGTGTGGATCCGAGCTCTGGGGCCAACGTCCTGACTTTC
. | TRBJ2-4 | TRBV7-3 | . | 15 | CASIDSRVAKNIQYF | TGTGCCAGCATCGATTCCAGGGTTGCCAAAAACATTCAGTACTTC
. | TRBJ1-1 | TRBV6-4 | TRBD1 | 15 | CASSDGGQGNTEAFF | TGTGCCAGCAGTGACGGGGGACAGGGAAACACTGAAGCTTTCTTT
many | TRBJ1-1 | TRBV29-1 | . | 13 | CSVESLPNTEAFF | TGCAGCGTCGAAAGTTTACCGAACACTGAAGCTTTCTTT
few | TRBJ1-3 | TRBV6-5 | . | 15 | CASSSDGSSGNTIYF | TGTGCCAGCAGTTCGGACGGCAGCTCTGGAAACACCATATATTTT
. | TRBJ1-4 | TRBV29-1 | . | 16 | CSVVDPSGTSYEKLFF | TGCAGCGTTGTCGACCCTAGCGGGACATCCTATGAAAAACTGTTTTTT
few | TRBJ2-3 | TRBV20-1 | . | 12 | CSAAARPDTQYF | TGCAGTGCCGCCGCCCGGCCGGATACGCAGTATTTT
. | TRBJ1-1 | TRBV9 | TRBD1 | 15 | CASSVRTGGNTEAFF | TGTGCCAGCAGCGTTAGGACAGGGGGGAACACTGAAGCTTTCTTT
. | TRBJ1-1 | TRBV29-1 | TRBD1 | 12 | CSVTQGSTEAFF | TGCAGCGTGACACAGGGGAGCACTGAAGCTTTCTTT
many | TRBJ1-2 | TRBV5-8 | . | 14 | CASSQDPNTDGYTF | TGTGCCAGCAGCCAGGACCCAAACACGGATGGCTACACCTTC
. | TRBJ2-2 | TRBV7-8 | . | 11 | CASSFPRELFF | TGTGCCAGCAGCTTCCCAAGGGAGCTGTTTTTT
many | TRBJ1-2 | TRBV12-3/TRBV12-4 | . | 14 | CASSFDGRMDGYTF | TGTGCCAGCAGTTTTGACGGTCGAATGGATGGCTACACCTTC
many | TRBJ1-5 | TRBV12-3/TRBV12-4 | . | 13 | CASTTQKDQPQHF | TGTGCCAGCACCACCCAAAAGGATCAGCCCCAGCATTTT
. | TRBJ2-6 | TRBV29-1 | . | 17 | CSVEDIFDGSGANVLTF | TGCAGCGTTGAAGATATATTCGACGGCTCTGGGGCCAACGTCCTGACTTTC
few | TRBJ1-4 | TRBV6-5 | . | 15 | CASRKQGTSNEKLFF | TGTGCCAGCAGAAAACAGGGTACCTCTAATGAAAAACTGTTTTTT
many | TRBJ1-6 | TRBV6-5 | . | 13 | CASSESQNSPLHF | TGTGCCAGCAGTGAATCCCAGAATTCACCCCTCCACTTT
. | TRBJ2-2 | TRBV13 | TRBD1 | 15 | CASSPLGQHTGELFF | TGTGCCAGCAGCCCCCTGGGACAGCACACCGGGGAGCTGTTTTTT
. | TRBJ1-6 | TRBV20-1 | . | 12 | CSARQVQAPLHF | TGCAGTGCCCGACAGGTGCAGGCACCCCTCCACTTT
. | TRBJ2-2 | TRBV12-3/TRBV12-4 | . | 10 | CASSPGQLFF | TGTGCCAGCAGCCCAGGACAGCTGTTTTTT
many | TRBJ1-6 | TRBV7-8 | . | 18 | CASTTLRGPPSLNSPLHF | TGTGCCAGCACCACCTTAAGGGGTCCTCCCTCCCTTAATTCACCCCTCCACTTT
. | TRBJ1-2 | TRBV12-3/TRBV12-4 | . | 16 | CASSFRGTSGLLGYTF | TGTGCCAGCAGTTTCCGGGGGACCTCCGGCCTGCTAGGCTACACCTTC
. | TRBJ1-3 | TRBV3-1 | . | 13 | CASSQDAGNTIYF | TGTGCCAGCAGCCAAGATGCTGGGAACACCATATATTTT
few | TRBJ2-2 | TRBV7-8 | . | 13 | CASSTFNTGELFF | TGTGCCAGCTCAACTTTTAACACCGGGGAGCTGTTTTTT
many | TRBJ1-5 | TRBV12-3/TRBV12-4 | . | 15 | CASSLEVGGNQPQHF | TGTGCCAGCAGCCTTGAGGTTGGGGGCAATCAGCCCCAGCATTTT
. | TRBJ2-7 | TRBV7-2 | . | 13 | CASSLAGADEQYF | TGTGCCAGCAGCTTAGCGGGCGCCGATGAGCAGTACTTC
once | TRBJ2-7 | TRBV29-1 | TRBD1 | 14 | CSVGGTAGRAEQYF | TGCAGCGTTGGGGGGACAGCCGGCCGGGCCGAGCAGTACTTC
once | TRBJ2-7 | TRBV7-9 | TRBD2 | 15 | CASSGSGGGVYEQYF | TGTGCCAGCAGCGGTAGCGGGGGGGGAGTCTACGAGCAGTACTTC
. | TRBJ1-5 | TRBV27 | . | 13 | CASSLGSSGPQHF | TGTGCCAGCAGCTTAGGAAGCTCGGGGCCCCAGCATTTT